This entry describes one TCR beta chain. No much larger clonotype is one base removed from it; base qualities were not supplied. Genomic DNA was extracted from FACS-sorted cells, and TCRbeta chains were sequenced through the commercial immunoSEQ service. The study's own analysis went as follows. ImmunoSEQ Analyzer software v3.0 and R v3.5.1 were used to analyze the repertoire data. Only productive rearrangements were analyzed, because any sequences with stop codons or out-of-frame rearrangements were filtered out. Simpson diversity, Shannon entropy, CDR3 length and nucleotide addition metrics were supplied by the sequencing provider. Clonotypes were grouped by frequency into dominant, sub-dominant, low or lowest abundance categories, and clonotypes below 0.1% were left out of most analyses. A CDR3 amino acid clonotype was designated public if detected in at least two subjects at a cumulative frequency of at least 0.5%. The immuneACCESS repertoire file appears here via TCRdb, limited to in-frame rearrangements. These files lack a portion of the clones; in checked studies, under half of the deficit traces to unresolved V genes, and the cause of the others is not known. V, J and clone size are taken as reported in that table, and D and trimming were inferred from the DNA itself. The sample table shows about 2,600 clones, and roughly 67% are seen once. Less than 14% of the sample rests with the top ten.

Trimming accounts for 5 bases at V and 3 bases at J, while the number of junction bases matched to no gene is 8. The CDR3, cysteine through phenylalanine, is 15 amino acids long. Only the CDR3 part of the read is kept: 45 bases, read in frame from the first base. The germline V gene sets CDR1 to MNHGY and CDR2 to SVAAGI. This sample is part of a study of CD8 T cells in acute hepatitis C reinfection (dated by TCRdb to about 2021). Regarding the complete study: The study profiled the TCRbeta repertoire of CD8+ T cells specific for the HCV NS3-1073 epitope during acute infection and after viral clearance. A few spontaneous resolvers contributed paired acute and follow-up samples. The 8 spontaneous resolvers who had cleared HCV provided follow-up samples, which were collected no sooner than 347 days after estimated infection. Study-wide findings and limitations: Preferential use of the TRBV04 and TRBV06 gene families was observed in all groups, and this preferential usage was not explained by overrepresentation in the naive pool. Few CDR3 sequences were shared with other epitopes, and differences in sequencing approaches may have limited exact matching. NS3-1073 specific cells were too rare to sort in chronically infected subjects, so no follow-up repertoires exist for those subjects. Only the TCRbeta chain was sequenced in bulk, so alphabeta pairing of public clonotypes could not be determined. NS3-1073 specific repertoires were highly diverse, with no significant diversity differences between acute resolver, follow-up resolver and acute chronic samples. Approximately 13 public clonotypes were identified irrespective of outcome, and one of the public clonotypes used V04-02/J02-02.

The sample's time point label, decoded: at least 347 days after estimated infection, following spontaneous clearance. HCV-specific TCR repertoires were characterized directly ex vivo, without prior in vitro expansion of the sequenced cells. Enrolled in the Montreal Hepatitis C Cohort (HEPCO) in Canada, the donors were people who inject drugs, and these donors were followed every 3 months. Acute primary HCV infection was defined as a positive HCV RNA or antibody test after a negative test within the previous 24 weeks. A PE-labeled tetramer loaded with the NS3 peptide covering residues 1073-1081 was used to stain HCV-specific cells. Cells were surface stained with CD3, CD8 and CD45RO antibodies, and an aqua fixable dye was used to exclude dead cells. Among the cohort members were several spontaneous resolvers, with spontaneous resolution defined as HCV RNA clearance within 24 weeks. Once thawed from cryostorage, peripheral blood mononuclear cells underwent negative selection via the MACS CD8+ T cell Isolation Kit to obtain CD8+ T cells. Sorting of the cells was done on a BD FACSAria II cell sorter.

The source was HCV NS3-1073 tetramer-sorted CD8+ T cells from PBMCs, collected at follow-up. The cell subset or site label corresponds to: FACS-sorted NS3-1073 tetramer+ CD8+ T cells. In this chain, TRBV6-9 is recombined with TRBJ2-7; TRBD1 aligns with 9 central bases. The source is a man aged 35 to 55 who spontaneously cleared hepatitis C infection. The DNA sequence is given as TGTGCCAGCAGTGAACTTAGGACAGGGGACTACGAGCAGTACTTC. This is translated as CASSELRTGDYEQYF.